A selection of T cell receptor beta chains follows, all from one sample in a study of CD8+CD57+ T cells in acquired aplastic anemia. TCRdb used MiXCR to reprocess the reads, holding one entry per CDR3 protein. The repertoire holds just over 400,000 distinct CDR3 sequences, with around 68% as singletons. Sequencing was carried out using sorted CD4+, CD8+, or CD8+CD57+ T cells (not recorded which) from PBMCs. These receptors were obtained from a human donor in good health, serving as a control. Each CDR3 is given with its conserved first and last residue. The D gene is left open where the match is weak. The size of a clone is reported for some rows only, either as once, few or many, or as a class for expanded clones.

.,.,TRBJ1-2,TRBV9,TGTGCCAGCAGCATATCGAGGAGGGGAGAATACGGCTACACCTTC,CASSISRRGEYGYTF
TRBD1,.,TRBJ1-6,TRBV7-8,TGTGCCAGCAGCCCTGGACAGGGAAACAATTCACCCCTCCACTTT,CASSPGQGNNSPLHF
TRBD1,.,TRBJ2-7,TRBV7-9,TGTGCCAGCAGCTCCGGGACAGGGTTGTACGAGCAGTACTTC,CASSSGTGLYEQYF
TRBD1,.,TRBJ1-2,TRBV12-3/TRBV12-4,TGTGCCAGCAGTTTTTCGGGACAGGGGGCCTTCTATGGCTACACCTTC,CASSFSGQGAFYGYTF
TRBD1,.,TRBJ2-1,TRBV20-1,TGCAGTGCTAGCAACCGATTGGCAGGGGGTGTCGATGAGCAGTTCTTC,CSASNRLAGGVDEQFF
.,many,TRBJ1-2,TRBV7-2,TGTGCCAGCAGCTTACTAGGAGGGGGGGCAAACTATGGCTACACCTTC,CASSLLGGGANYGYTF
TRBD1,.,TRBJ1-2,TRBV15,TGTGCCAGCAGCACAGGGGGGGGGGATAGCTCTGGCTCCACCTTC,CASSTGGGDSSGSTF
TRBD1,.,TRBJ2-2,TRBV4-2,TGTGCCAGCAGCCACGGGACAGCCAACACCGGGGAGCTGTTTTTT,CASSHGTANTGELFF
TRBD1,few,TRBJ2-7,TRBV12-3/TRBV12-4,TGTGCCAGCAGCCCAACCGGGACAGGGGACTCCGAGCAGTACTTC,CASSPTGTGDSEQYF
TRBD1,many,TRBJ1-2,TRBV7-2,TGTGCCAGCAGCTCCCAGGGGGGGGACTATGGCTACACCTTC,CASSSQGGDYGYTF
TRBD2,.,TRBJ2-5,TRBV7-2,TGTGCCAGCAGCTTCAGCGGGGGGCCAGATGAGAAGTATTACTTC,CASSFSGGPDEKYYF
TRBD1,many,TRBJ2-6,TRBV5-1,TGCGCCAGCAGCTTGACAGGGGTCGGACCTGGGGCCAACGTCCTGACTTTC,CASSLTGVGPGANVLTF
.,few,TRBJ2-3,TRBV24-1,TGTGCCACCAGTGTGGGGGAGTTGGGAACAGATACGCAGTATTTT,CATSVGELGTDTQYF
TRBD1,.,TRBJ2-1,TRBV12-3/TRBV12-4,TGCGCCAGCAGCCCGGGACAGGGGGACCCCAAGGAGCAGTTCTTC,CASSPGQGDPKEQFF
.,.,TRBJ2-5,TRBV20-1,TGCAGTGCTCTGGGACTCCAAGAGACCCAGTACTTC,CSALGLQETQYF
.,.,TRBJ2-2,TRBV30,TGTGCCTGGAGGAAGGACGCAGGGCACGCCACCGGGGAGCTGTTTTTT,CAWRKDAGHATGELFF
TRBD1,.,TRBJ2-3,TRBV7-8,TGTGCCAGCAGTTCCGGGACAGGGTACACAGATACGCAGTATTTT,CASSSGTGYTDTQYF
.,.,TRBJ1-2,TRBV15,TGTGCCACCAACAGGGTCCGTAGCTCCTATGACTACACCTTC,CATNRVRSSYDYTF
.,.,TRBJ1-4,TRBV7-2,TGTGCCAACAGCTTAGCTGAGGGGATGCAAAAACTGTTTTTT,CANSLAEGMQKLFF
TRBD2,many,TRBJ2-3,TRBV4-3,TGCGCCAGCAGCCACCTCACTAGCGGGGCGACAGATACGCAGTATTTT,CASSHLTSGATDTQYF
.,.,TRBJ1-4,TRBV10-3,TGTGCCATCAGTGTGGGGGGAGGAGCGGGAGACACCCTGTTTTTT,CAISVGGGAGDTLFF
TRBD1,many,TRBJ1-6,TRBV7-9,TGTGCCAGCAGCGCTGGACAGGGGTTGGGGTCCTATAATTCACCCCTCCACTTT,CASSAGQGLGSYNSPLHF
.,many,TRBJ1-3,TRBV6-1,TGTGCCAGCAGTGAACGACAGGTCGGAAACACCATATATTTT,CASSERQVGNTIYF